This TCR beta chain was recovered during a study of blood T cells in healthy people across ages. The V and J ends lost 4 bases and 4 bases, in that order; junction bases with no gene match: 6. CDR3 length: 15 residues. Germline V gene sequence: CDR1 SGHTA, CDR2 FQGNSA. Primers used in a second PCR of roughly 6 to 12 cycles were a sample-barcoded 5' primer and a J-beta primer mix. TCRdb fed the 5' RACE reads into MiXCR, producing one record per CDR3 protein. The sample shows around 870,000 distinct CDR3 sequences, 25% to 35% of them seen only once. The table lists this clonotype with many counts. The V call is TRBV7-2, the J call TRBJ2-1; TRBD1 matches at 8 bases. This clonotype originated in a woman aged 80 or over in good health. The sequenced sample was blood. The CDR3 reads CASSSGQGLYNEQFF. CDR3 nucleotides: TGTGCCAGCAGCTCTGGACAGGGCCTGTACAATGAGCAGTTCTTC.